A single sample is the source of the 17 T cell receptor beta chains below, sequenced in a study of shared clonotypes between healthy human individuals. Clones were read by immunoSEQ multiplex PCR, and TCRdb kept only the in-frame ones, dropping some. The sample lists millions of clones; about 94% were seen once. Terminally differentiated effector memory CD45RA+ cells were excluded from the naive CD8 cells, which were CD45RO-negative and positively selected for CCR7. Specimen: naive CD8+ T cells sorted from blood. These receptors all stem from a young man in good health.

The chain has TRBV14 and TRBJ2-7, with 7 bases matching TRBD2. This CDR3 spans 15 amino acids. Germline V gene data show CDR1 as SGHDN and CDR2 as FVKESK. V shed 0 bases, J shed 5 bases, and the junction held 7 bases outside the gene matches. CDR3 sequence: CASSQETSLSHEQYF. CDR3 nucleotides: TGTGCCAGCAGCCAAGAGACTAGCTTATCCCACGAGCAGTACTTC.

The genes are TRBV10-3 and TRBJ2-7; 9 nucleotides match TRBD1. Trimming removed 10 bases from V and 4 bases from J; junction bases left unmatched: 11. Germline V gives CDR1 ENHRY, CDR2 SYGVKD. This CDR3 has 14 residues. The CDR3 DNA is TGTGCCAGCAAGAGCCCGGACAGGGGATACGAGCAGTACTTC. It encodes CASKSPDRGYEQYF.

The chain uses TRBV7-3 and TRBJ2-1; 11 nucleotides align to TRBD2. V was pared by 5 bases and J by 7 bases, with 10 bases of the junction left unmatched. Germline CDR1 and CDR2: SGHTA and FQGTGA. CDR3 length: 16 residues. The CDR3 nucleotides read TGTGCCAGCAGCGCCGCGCTAGCGGGGGGAACTAATGAGCAGTTCTTC. Its translation is CASSAALAGGTNEQFF.

Comment on this clone: The same CDR3 can be traced to other DNA sequences in this sample. This rearrangement joins TRBV29-1 to TRBJ2-2; the D is unclear. V was clipped by 0 bases and J by 1 base, with 3 bases between them. The CDR3 length is 13 residues. Germline CDR1 SQVTM, CDR2 ANQGSEA. In nucleotides, the CDR3 is TGCAGCGTTGAAGACGGGAACACCGGGGAGCTGTTTTTT. Amino acids: CSVEDGNTGELFF.

As concerns this clone: This specimen includes other DNA sequences encoding the same CDR3. This chain uses TRBV7-9 with TRBJ2-7, with D unclear. The CDR3 covers 12 residues. Trimming pared 5 bases from V and 6 bases from J, leaving 11 bases between. Germline V gene sequence: CDR1 SEHNR, CDR2 FQNEAQ (reference sequence). CDR3 protein: CASSPTGGEQYF. The CDR3 DNA reads TGTGCCAGCAGCCCCACGGGTGGCGAGCAGTACTTC.

The V call is TRBV6-5, the J call TRBJ2-2; D is unclear. The CDR3 consists of 15 residues. V lost 1 base, J lost 1 base, and 7 bases lay in between. Germline V CDR1 and CDR2: MNHEY, SVGAGI. This CDR3 is CASSYFSLNTGELFF. CDR3 bases: TGTGCCAGCAGTTACTTCAGTCTGAACACCGGGGAGCTGTTTTTT.

The chain employs TRBV30 and TRBJ2-7; no firm D call. Trimming removed 5 bases at V and 0 bases at J, with 17 bases between. Germline CDR1 and CDR2: GTSNPN and SVGIG (reference sequence). The CDR3 extends over 15 amino acids. CDR3 in amino acids: CAWGPSGDGSYEQYF. The DNA for the CDR3 is TGTGCCTGGGGTCCCAGTGGAGACGGCTCCTACGAGCAGTACTTC.

This chain connects TRBV29-1 to TRBJ2-1; D may be TRBD1 or TRBD2 (5 bases each). The CDR3 is made up of 14 amino acids. CDR1 and CDR2 from the germline V gene are SQVTM and ANQGSEA. With 6 bases removed from V and 2 bases from J, the gap between germline ends came to 14 bases. This chain's CDR3 is CSVEGQGPYNEQFF. CDR3 coding DNA: TGCAGCGTCGAGGGGCAGGGTCCCTACAATGAGCAGTTCTTC.

V gene TRBV9 combines with J gene TRBJ2-5, with D unclear. The CDR3 loop spans 15 amino acids. CDR1 SGDLS and CDR2 YYNGEE come from the germline V gene. The V end lost 0 bases, the J end lost 5 bases, and 14 bases lay between the germline ends. The CDR3 sequence: CASSVGETWRETQYF. The CDR3 DNA is TGTGCCAGCAGCGTAGGCGAGACATGGCGGGAGACCCAGTACTTC.

This clone was counted only a few times. The chain uses TRBV10-2 and TRBJ1-6; unclear D gene. Germline loops: CDR1 WSHSY, CDR2 SAAADI. Trimming cost V 6 bases and J 7 bases, with 7 bases left between them. This CDR3 region has 12 residues. CDR3: CASRESNSPLHF. DNA of the CDR3: TGCGCCAGCAGGGAGAGCAATTCACCCCTCCACTTT.

The V and J genes are TRBV4-2 and TRBJ1-5; no firm D call. With 0 bases removed from V and 5 bases from J, the gap between germline ends came to 11 bases. From germline, CDR1 is LGHNA and CDR2 YNFKEQ. The CDR3 runs to 15 residues. CDR3 nucleotide sequence: TGTGCCAGCAGCCAAGAGGAAGGGAACTATCAGCCCCAGCATTTT. Translated: CASSQEEGNYQPQHF.

This sequence joins TRBV5-1 and TRBJ2-3, with D possibly TRBD1 on 5 matching bases. The germline V gene encodes CDR1 SGHRS and CDR2 YFSETQ. Trimming removed 3 bases at V and 0 bases at J, with 26 bases between. The CDR3 extends over 20 amino acids. For the CDR3, the DNA is TGCGCCAGCAGCTCACCAGGGTCTCAGGGATCCTATACTAGCACAGATACGCAGTATTTT. Translating it yields CASSSPGSQGSYTSTDTQYF. Based on the CDR3 plus reference TRBV5-1 and TRBJ2-3, the full variable domain is KAGVTQTPRYLIKTRGQQVTLSCSPISGHRSVSWYQQTPGQGLQFLFEYFSETQRNKGNFPGRFSGRQFSNSRSEMNVSTLELGDSALYLCASSSPGSQGSYTSTDTQYFGPGTRLTVL.

The J gene is TRBJ2-2, the V gene TRBV6-5; 10 positions match TRBD1. J lost 6 bases, V lost 6 bases, and 4 bases had no gene match. The CDR3 has 14 amino acids. Germline V gene data show CDR1 as MNHEY and CDR2 as SVGAGI. The CDR3 reads CASSQGQGPGELFF. CDR3 DNA: TGTGCCAGCAGCCAGGGACAGGGGCCCGGGGAGCTGTTTTTT.

This sequence joins TRBV1 and TRBJ1-3; the table's D call, TRBD1, was not checked against the DNA. TRBV1 is designated a pseudogene. This CDR3 contains 13 residues. The CDR3 DNA is TGCACCAGCAGCCAAGACCCCCCACAGGGGATATATTTT. Translated: CTSSQDPPQGIYF.

The chain is built from TRBV29-1 and TRBJ2-1; 8 nucleotides match TRBD1. The CDR3 loop spans 14 amino acids. V shed 6 bases, J shed 2 bases, and the junction held 6 bases outside the gene matches. CDR1 and CDR2 from the germline V gene are SQVTM and ANQGSEA. The CDR3 coding sequence is TGCAGCGTCCGACAGGGGTGGACCTACAATGAGCAGTTCTTC. Protein sequence: CSVRQGWTYNEQFF.

The rearrangement links TRBV25-1 to TRBJ2-7; TRBD1 matches 7 bases. CDR1 and CDR2 (germline): MGHDK, SYGVNS. V was clipped by 3 bases and J by 0 bases; unmatched bases: 2. The CDR3 length is 14 residues. The CDR3 nucleotides are TGTGCCAGCAGTGATTGGGACAGCTCCTACGAGCAGTACTTC. Translating gives CASSDWDSSYEQYF.

V gene TRBV6-1 combines with J gene TRBJ1-2; 10 nucleotides align to TRBD1. This CDR3 has 16 residues. The J segment lost 7 bases and the V segment lost 2 bases, leaving 10 bases of the junction unmatched. Germline values: CDR1 MNHNS, CDR2 SASEGT. As DNA, the CDR3 is TGTGCCAGCAGTGAAATAAGCGGGACAGGGGAATTTGGCTACACCTTC. Its protein product is CASSEISGTGEFGYTF.